The 9 T cell receptor beta chains given below trace back to one sample, sequenced in a study of blood T cell repertoires in COVID-19. Clones were read by immunoSEQ multiplex PCR, and TCRdb kept only the in-frame ones, dropping some. The profile shows 25,000 to 35,000 clones, around nine tenths of them singletons. Specimen: peripheral blood. The source of these receptors is a human donor in a cohort sampled during active COVID-19. The donor label of this sample is uncertain.

In nucleotides, the CDR3 is TGCGCCAGCAGCCCAGGGACAGGGAACACCGGGGAGCTGTTTTTT. Its translation: CASSPGTGNTGELFF. V usage is TRBV5-1 and J usage is TRBJ2-2; TRBD1 matches at 8 bases. In germline, CDR1 is SGHRS, CDR2 YFSETQ. The CDR3 covers 15 residues. With 4 bases clipped from V and 1 base from J, the junction kept 3 bases outside the gene matches.

This clone was detected only once. V is TRBV18 and J is TRBJ2-7; 11 nucleotides line up with TRBD1. This CDR3 is built from 15 residues. Germline V CDR1 and CDR2: KGHSH, LQKENI. J gave up 3 bases and V 4 bases, and 5 bases lay outside the gene matches. CDR3 sequence: CASSLAGTGGYEQYF. The CDR3 bases are TGTGCCAGCTCACTAGCCGGGACAGGGGGCTACGAGCAGTACTTC. Full variable domain (rest looked up from reference TRBV18 and TRBJ2-7): NAGVMQNPRHLVRRRGQEARLRCSPMKGHSHVYWYRQLPEEGLKFMVYLQKENIIDESGMPKERFSAEFPKEGPSILRIQQVVRGDSAAYFCASSLAGTGGYEQYFGPGTRLTVT.

The rearrangement links TRBV5-1 to TRBJ1-6, with 7 bases matching TRBD1. The V gene's germline CDR1 is SGHRS and CDR2 YFSETQ. The CDR3 is made up of 16 amino acids. V gave up 0 bases and J gave up 7 bases; unmatched junction bases: 7. Here the CDR3 reads CASSLAGTVGNSPLHF. The CDR3 DNA reads as TGCGCCAGCAGCTTGGCCGGGACAGTGGGGAATTCACCCCTCCACTTT. Complete variable domain (other parts from reference TRBV5-1 and TRBJ1-6): KAGVTQTPRYLIKTRGQQVTLSCSPISGHRSVSWYQQTPGQGLQFLFEYFSETQRNKGNFPGRFSGRQFSNSRSEMNVSTLELGDSALYLCASSLAGTVGNSPLHFGNGTRLTVT.

The chain combines TRBV18 with TRBJ2-1, with a tentative D call TRBD1 (5 bases). From germline, CDR1 is KGHSH and CDR2 LQKENI. Trimming removed 1 base from V and 1 base from J, with 11 bases in between. There are 16 residues in the CDR3. The CDR3 bases are TGTGCCAGCTCACCACGTGGGGCATGGTCCTACAATGAGCAGTTCTTC. This translates into CASSPRGAWSYNEQFF.

The gene calls are TRBV30 and TRBJ1-2; D perhaps matches TRBD1 (5 bases). Germline V CDR1 and CDR2: GTSNPN, SVGIG (reference sequence). The CDR3 has 13 amino acids. Deletions cut 2 bases from V and 3 bases from J, with 10 bases between. The CDR3 DNA sequence: TGTGCCTGGAGTTCCGGAGGGGACTATGGCTACACCTTC. Translation: CAWSSGGDYGYTF.

The V gene is TRBV24-1, the J gene TRBJ2-1; 7 bases agree with TRBD2. CDR1 is KGHDR and CDR2 is SFDVKD in the germline V gene. Unmatched junction bases numbered 7, after V lost 0 bases and J lost 12 bases. CDR3 length: 14 residues. CDR3 region: CATSDLSRGGAQFF. CDR3 nucleotide sequence: TGTGCCACCAGTGATTTGTCCCGCGGGGGAGCGCAGTTCTTC.

This chain joins TRBV6-1 and TRBJ1-4; possibly TRBD1 for D (5 bases). This CDR3 spans 17 amino acids. Germline CDR1 is MNHNS and CDR2 is SASEGT. V was trimmed by 3 bases and J by 4 bases, leaving 18 bases between them. This CDR3 is CASSELFSAGINEKLFF. CDR3 DNA sequence: TGTGCCAGCAGTGAGCTCTTTTCGGCAGGGATTAATGAAAAACTGTTTTTT.

The chain recombines TRBV27 with TRBJ2-7; D unresolved. The length of the CDR3 is 11 residues. Germline values: CDR1 MNHEY, CDR2 SMNVEV (reference sequence). Deletions cut 5 bases from V and 3 bases from J, with 5 bases between. CDR3 nucleotides: TGTGCCAGCAGTCCCGGCTACGAGCAGTACTTC. Protein sequence: CASSPGYEQYF.

This chain joins TRBV19 and TRBJ1-4; 9 nucleotides align to TRBD1. The junction had 9 bases not matched to a gene; V was cut back by 4 bases and J by 6 bases. Looked up from germline, CDR1 is LNHDA and CDR2 is SQIVND (reference sequence). The CDR3 covers 16 residues. Here the CDR3 reads CASSRVPGQGYEKLFF. CDR3 coding DNA: TGTGCCAGTAGTAGAGTTCCGGGACAGGGCTATGAAAAACTGTTTTTT.